This TCR beta chain is from a study of shared clonotypes between healthy human individuals. Comments on this clone: Its antigen remains unknown.

All donors were Caucasian adults living in Nashville, Tennessee. Regarding the study as a whole: Generation probabilities were higher for clonotypes shared across all four sorted-subset donors than for unshared ones.

V lost 4 bases and J lost 4, with 12 bases in between. The CDR3 covers 14 residues. The V gene's germline CDR1 is SGHNT and CDR2 YYREEE (reference sequence). An even split of each subset's genomic DNA across several immunoSEQ plates was performed. Data came from immunoSEQ multiplex PCR; TCRdb stores just in-frame clones and leaves some out. Among 1.4 million to 1.5 million clones listed, over 95% were seen once. This chain connects TRBV5-4 to TRBJ2-1; tentative D call: TRBD2 (5 bases). Sequenced sample: naive CD4+ T cells sorted from blood. Noted subset: CD45RA+ positively selected. The sequence derives from a young man in good health. Here the CDR3 DNA reads TGTGCCAGCAGCCGGAGGTCGACTTACAATGAGCAGTTCTTC. Its translation: CASSRRSTYNEQFF. Full variable domain (rest looked up from reference TRBV5-4 and TRBJ2-1): ETGVTQSPTHLIKTRGQQVTLRCSSQSGHNTVSWYQQALGQGPQFIFQYYREEENGRGNFPPRFSGLQFPNYSSELNVNALELDDSALYLCASSRRSTYNEQFFGPGTRLTVL.